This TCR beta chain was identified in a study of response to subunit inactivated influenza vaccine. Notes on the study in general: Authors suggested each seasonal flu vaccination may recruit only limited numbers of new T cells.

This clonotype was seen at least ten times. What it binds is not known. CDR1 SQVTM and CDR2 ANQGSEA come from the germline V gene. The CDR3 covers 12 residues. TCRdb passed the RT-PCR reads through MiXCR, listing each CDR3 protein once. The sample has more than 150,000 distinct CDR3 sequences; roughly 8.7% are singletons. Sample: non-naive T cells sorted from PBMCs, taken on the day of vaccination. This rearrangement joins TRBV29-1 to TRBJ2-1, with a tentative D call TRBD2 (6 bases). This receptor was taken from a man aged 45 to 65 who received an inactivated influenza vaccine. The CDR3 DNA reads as TGCGGGGGGTCCAGCTCCTACAATGAGCAGTTCTTC. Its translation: CGGSSSYNEQFF.